A single sample gave rise to the 17 T cell receptor beta chains below, sequenced in a study of T cell responses to AZD1222 COVID-19 vaccine. Sequenced by immunoSEQ multiplex PCR; TCRdb stores in-frame clones only, minus some. This table holds approximately 150,000 clones, 89% found once. The sample in question was peripheral blood, obtained 28 days after the second AZD1222 dose. Receptors were obtained from an adult who received the AZD1222 COVID-19 vaccine.

The chain carries TRBV5-1 and TRBJ1-2; D may be TRBD1 (5 bases). The CDR3 runs to 15 residues. Trimming took off 5 bases at V and 4 bases at J, with 18 bases between the two ends. Germline V gives CDR1 SGHRS, CDR2 YFSETQ. This CDR3 reads CASRVMTDSFYGYTF. The CDR3 DNA reads as TGCGCCAGCAGGGTTATGACAGATTCTTTCTATGGCTACACCTTC.

The rearrangement uses TRBV9 and TRBJ1-1; 9 bases map to TRBD1. CDR1 is SGDLS, CDR2 YYNGEE, per germline. Losses at the gene ends were 4 bases for V and 1 base for J; bases not matched to a gene: 8. The CDR3 loop spans 16 amino acids. CDR3 amino acids: CASSPKRDRANTEAFF. The CDR3 bases are TGTGCCAGCAGCCCTAAGAGGGACAGGGCGAACACTGAAGCTTTCTTT.

The J gene is TRBJ2-3, the V gene TRBV7-3, with D perhaps matching TRBD2 (6 bases). This CDR3 has 15 amino acids. Germline-derived CDR1 and CDR2 are SGHTA and FQGTGA. Trimming shortened V by 1 base and J by 6 bases, and 14 bases separated the two germline ends. The CDR3 loop is CASSLIGSSEDTQYF. The CDR3 bases are TGTGCCAGCAGCTTAATAGGTTCTAGCGAGGATACGCAGTATTTT.

The chain uses TRBV27 and TRBJ1-2, with D possibly TRBD1 on 5 matching bases. Trimming pared 0 bases from V and 4 bases from J, leaving 15 bases between. This CDR3 contains 16 residues. Germline-derived CDR1 and CDR2 are MNHEY and SMNVEV (reference sequence). The CDR3 nucleotides read TGTGCCAGCAGTTTATCTCTTATGGGGGTTTTCTATGGCTACACCTTC. The encoded protein is CASSLSLMGVFYGYTF.

This clone has only one observation. The chain employs TRBV28 and TRBJ1-5, with D possibly matching TRBD1 (6 bases). Germline V gives CDR1 MDHEN, CDR2 SYDVKM. Trimming pared 5 bases from V and 5 bases from J, leaving 16 bases between. This CDR3 has 15 amino acids. The CDR3 is CASSRPGVQHQPQHF. CDR3 DNA: TGTGCCAGCAGTCGCCCAGGGGTTCAGCATCAGCCCCAGCATTTT. Variable domain in full (rest from reference TRBV28 and TRBJ1-5): DVKVTQSSRYLVKRTGEKVFLECVQDMDHENMFWYRQDPGLGLRLIYFSYDVKMKEKGDIPEGYSVSREKKERFSLILESASTNQTSMYLCASSRPGVQHQPQHFGDGTRLSIL.

This clone was counted a single time. The J gene is TRBJ1-4, the V gene TRBV28; the D is unclear. CDR1 is MDHEN, CDR2 SYDVKM, per germline. There are 15 residues in the CDR3. Trimming removed 4 bases from V and 3 bases from J, with 12 bases in between. Here the CDR3 reads CASSSPQSSNEKLFF. The CDR3 region has the DNA TGTGCCAGCAGTTCTCCCCAGTCTTCTAATGAAAAACTGTTTTTT.

The chain couples TRBV5-1 to TRBJ1-5; TRBD1 aligns across 10 bases. The CDR3 has 16 amino acids. Germline CDR1 is SGHRS and CDR2 is YFSETQ. The trim removed 4 bases at V and 2 bases at J, leaving 6 bases unmatched. DNA for the CDR3: TGCGCCAGCAGCCCGGGACAGGGGAATGGCAATCAGCCCCAGCATTTT. This gives the protein CASSPGQGNGNQPQHF.

This chain joins TRBV7-2 and TRBJ1-2; tentatively, D is TRBD1 (5 bases). With 5 bases removed from V and 8 bases from J, the gap between germline ends came to 18 bases. Germline CDR1 reads SGHTA; CDR2 reads FQGNSA. This CDR3 has 14 residues. The CDR3 nucleotides read TGTGCCAGCAGCGTAAATGGCAGGGCGTACGGCTACACCTTC. Amino acids: CASSVNGRAYGYTF.

The chain employs TRBV7-9 and TRBJ2-5; 9 bases align to TRBD1. The junction had 11 bases not matched to a gene; V was cut back by 3 bases and J by 12 bases. Looked up from germline, CDR1 is SEHNR and CDR2 is FQNEAQ (reference sequence). This CDR3 comprises 14 residues. CDR3 DNA: TGTGCCAGCAGCTTTGTACCAGTACAGGGGGCGGAGTACTTC. As protein: CASSFVPVQGAEYF.

The V and J genes are TRBV6-5 and TRBJ1-1, with 9 bases lining up with TRBD1. The CDR3 loop spans 13 amino acids. Germline CDR1 and CDR2: MNHEY and SVGAGI. V was pared by 2 bases and J by 11 bases, with 6 bases of the junction left unmatched. Here the CDR3 DNA reads TGTGCCAGCAGTTACCGGGACAGGGAGGAGGCTTTCTTT. Its protein product is CASSYRDREEAFF.

The chain links TRBV3-1 (or the pseudogene TRBV3-2) to TRBJ1-6, with TRBD1 identical over 8 bases. This CDR3 is 16 amino acids long. The germline V gene has CDR1 LGHDT and CDR2 YNNKEL (reference sequence). Germline trimming cut 4 bases from V and 8 bases from J; bases unmatched to any gene: 10. The CDR3 reads CASSPRDRPWDSPLHF. Written as DNA, the CDR3 is TGTGCCAGCAGCCCGAGGGACAGGCCGTGGGATTCACCCCTCCACTTT.

The rearrangement uses TRBV6-5 and TRBJ1-1; D unresolved. The CDR3 covers 15 residues. Germline V gene lookup returns CDR1 MNHEY and CDR2 SVGAGI. V was shortened by 2 bases and J by 0 bases, with 10 bases between the two germline ends. For the CDR3, the DNA is TGTGCCAGCAGTTACGGTGAAGTTATGAACACTGAAGCTTTCTTT. Translated: CASSYGEVMNTEAFF.

This chain links TRBV9 with TRBJ2-7, with TRBD1 matching 7 bases. The trim removed 3 bases at V and 2 bases at J, leaving 14 bases unmatched. CDR1 and CDR2 (germline): SGDLS, YYNGEE. The CDR3 is 17 amino acids. CDR3 bases: TGTGCCAGCAGCGCCCTAGAGACCGACAGGGATCCCTACGAGCAGTACTTC. It specifies CASSALETDRDPYEQYF. The variable domain in full, completed from reference TRBV9 and TRBJ2-7, reads DSGVTQTPKHLITATGQRVTLRCSPRSGDLSVYWYQQSLDQGLQFLIQYYNGEERAKGNILERFSAQQFPDLHSELNLSSLELGDSALYFCASSALETDRDPYEQYFGPGTRLTVT.

V usage is TRBV2 and J usage is TRBJ1-5, with 11 bases lining up with TRBD1. V lost 4 bases and J lost 3; bases outside the gene matches: 8. CDR3 length: 17 residues. CDR1 is SNHLY and CDR2 is FYNNEI in the germline V gene. CDR3 sequence (DNA): TGTGCCAGCAGTGCCCGGACAGGGGGCAAGGACAATCAGCCCCAGCATTTT. Amino acids: CASSARTGGKDNQPQHF.

The chain uses TRBV7-9 and TRBJ2-1; no definite D call. The CDR3 runs 11 residues. V was shortened by 3 bases and J by 10 bases, with 7 bases between the two germline ends. Germline V gene sequence: CDR1 SEHNR, CDR2 FQNEAQ (reference sequence). The CDR3 DNA is TGTGCCAGCAGCTTCGACCGGGAGCAGTTCTTC. This gives the protein CASSFDREQFF.

The chain recombines TRBV7-3 with TRBJ1-1; TRBD1 matches 8 bases. Germline CDR1 is SGHTA and CDR2 is FQGTGA. The CDR3 totals 13 residues. The J segment lost 4 bases and the V segment lost 3 bases, leaving 1 base of the junction unmatched. Here the CDR3 DNA reads TGTGCCAGCAGCTTTACAGGGGGCACTGAAGCTTTCTTT. Protein product: CASSFTGGTEAFF.

The gene calls are TRBV18 and TRBJ1-1, with TRBD1 as a possible D gene (5 bases). The CDR3 is made up of 15 amino acids. Trimming cost V 6 bases and J 0 bases, with 14 bases left between them. The V gene's germline CDR1 is KGHSH and CDR2 LQKENI. CDR3 nucleotide sequence: TGTGCCAGCTCTAAGGGGTCTCCCATGAACACTGAAGCTTTCTTT. This gives the protein CASSKGSPMNTEAFF. Variable domain in full (rest from reference TRBV18 and TRBJ1-1): NAGVMQNPRHLVRRRGQEARLRCSPMKGHSHVYWYRQLPEEGLKFMVYLQKENIIDESGMPKERFSAEFPKEGPSILRIQQVVRGDSAAYFCASSKGSPMNTEAFFGQGTRLTVV.